This passage covers 2 T cell receptor beta chains from one sample sequenced in a study of technical replicates of blood from a few donors. The protocol was immunoSEQ multiplex PCR, while the TCRdb copy is restricted to in-frame clones and leaves out a portion. The profile shows roughly 56,000 clones, 90% to 95% of them singletons. The specimen sequenced was PBMCs. The receptors stem from a human donor in good health. Some clones in this sample may be carry-over from other donors' samples.

The CDR3 sequence is CASSPRRGETQYF. For the CDR3, the DNA is TGTGCCAGCAGCCCCCGGCGGGGGGAGACCCAGTACTTC. This chain connects TRBV7-2 to TRBJ2-5, with 7 bases that match TRBD2. The CDR3 has 13 residues. Per the germline V gene, CDR1 is SGHTA and CDR2 is FQGNSA. V was clipped by 5 bases and J by 5 bases; unmatched bases: 5. The full variable domain, rest sourced from reference TRBV7-2 and TRBJ2-5, is GAGVSQSPSNKVTEKGKDVELRCDPISGHTALYWYRQSLGQGLEFLIYFQGNSAPDKSGLPSDRFSAERTGGSVSTLTIQRTQQEDSAVYLCASSPRRGETQYFGPGTRLLVL.

The V gene is TRBV4-3, the J gene TRBJ2-1, with a tentative D call TRBD2 (5 bases). Trimming cost V 5 bases and J 7 bases, with 15 bases left between them. CDR1 LGHNA and CDR2 YSLEER come from the germline V gene. The CDR3 is 14 amino acids. CDR3 loop: CASSVTGISNEQFF. DNA of the CDR3: TGCGCCAGCAGCGTTACCGGGATATCTAATGAGCAGTTCTTC.